The clone carrying this TCR beta chain came up a few times. What it binds is not known. The data derive from a study of cytomegalovirus exposure and HLA in healthy donors. Study results and limitations: Cytomegalovirus status was reportedly diagnosed by the classifier with high specificity and sensitivity.

60 Vbeta and 13 Jbeta primers were used in PCR. Some clones are missing from TCRdb's copy, which holds only in-frame ones; the method was immunoSEQ multiplex PCR. The sample lists approximately 110,000 clones, 69% occurring once. V shed 4 bases, J shed 4 bases, and the junction held 9 bases outside the gene matches. In germline, CDR1 is SGHTS, CDR2 YDEGEE. The CDR3 sequence is 16 residues long. The clonotype was recovered from a man under 40 in good health and CMV-seronegative. The chain uses TRBV5-8 and TRBJ2-5; 11 nucleotides agree with TRBD1. Sequenced sample: PBMCs. CDR3: CASSPGQGARGETQYF. CDR3 in DNA: TGTGCCAGCAGCCCTGGACAGGGGGCGCGCGGAGAGACCCAGTACTTC.